Sequencing of this T cell receptor (beta chain) was carried out in a study of T cell responses to AZD1222 COVID-19 vaccine. Here immunoSEQ multiplex PCR was the method, and the copy in TCRdb shows in-frame clones only, minus some. The table has roughly 100,000 clones, roughly nine tenths seen once. Germline V CDR1 and CDR2: SNHLY, FYNNEI. This CDR3 is 16 amino acids long. Overall study results and limits: CD4 TCRs linked to vaccination spanned spike, dominating at 160-218 and 743-854.

With respect to this clone: Antigen specificity is unknown. An end of the junction differs from the germline gene, which may be a read error.

This specimen was peripheral blood, taken on day 0 of AZD1222 vaccination. The TCR comes from an adult in good health. The chain joins TRBV2 to TRBJ2-1; 7 bases line up with TRBD1. The CDR3 DNA sequence: TGTGCCAGCAGGGAAGACAGGGCTAGCTCCCACAATGAGCAGTTCTTC. This encodes CASREDRASSHNEQFF.